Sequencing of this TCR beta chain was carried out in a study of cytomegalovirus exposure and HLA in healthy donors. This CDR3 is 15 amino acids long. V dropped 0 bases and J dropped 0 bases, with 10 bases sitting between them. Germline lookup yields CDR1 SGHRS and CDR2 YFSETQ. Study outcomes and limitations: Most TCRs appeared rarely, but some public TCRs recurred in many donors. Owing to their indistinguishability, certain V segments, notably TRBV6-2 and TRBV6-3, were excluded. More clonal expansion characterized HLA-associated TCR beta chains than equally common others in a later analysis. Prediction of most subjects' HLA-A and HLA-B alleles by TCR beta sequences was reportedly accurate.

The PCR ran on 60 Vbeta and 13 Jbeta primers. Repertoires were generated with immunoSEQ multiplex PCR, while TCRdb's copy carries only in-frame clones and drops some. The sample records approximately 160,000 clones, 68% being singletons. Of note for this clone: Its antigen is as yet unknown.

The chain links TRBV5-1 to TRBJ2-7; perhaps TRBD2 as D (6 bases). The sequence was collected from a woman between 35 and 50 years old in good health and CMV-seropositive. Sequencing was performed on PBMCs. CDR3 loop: CASSLVVADSYEQYF. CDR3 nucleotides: TGCGCCAGCAGCTTGGTCGTAGCGGACTCCTACGAGCAGTACTTC.